One sample yielded the 25 T cell receptor beta chains listed below, sequenced in a study of T cells in localized non-small cell lung cancer. The method was immunoSEQ multiplex PCR; TCRdb's version includes in-frame clones alone and lacks a portion of them. Here the sample spans tens of thousands of clones, roughly nine tenths being singletons. The material sequenced was peripheral blood, taken before any cancer treatment. These receptors were obtained from a woman aged 40 to 75 with stage I lung adenocarcinoma.

V usage is TRBV7-3 and J usage is TRBJ2-2, with D possibly being TRBD1 (5 bases). Germline V gene lookup returns CDR1 SGHTA and CDR2 FQGTGA. This CDR3 comprises 15 residues. The ends were cut back, 5 bases at V and 6 bases at J, with 16 bases in the middle. CDR3 sequence: CASSTKAGFPGELFF. The CDR3 DNA reads as TGTGCCAGCAGCACAAAAGCAGGGTTCCCCGGGGAGCTGTTTTTT.

The rearrangement uses TRBV7-2 and TRBJ2-3, with D possibly matching TRBD2 (5 bases). Germline values: CDR1 SGHTA, CDR2 FQGNSA. CDR3 length: 12 residues. The germline V and J ends were trimmed by 5 bases and 6 bases, with 9 bases remaining between them. CDR3 nucleotides: TGTGCCAGCAGCCCGAGCGGTGATACGCAGTATTTT. As protein: CASSPSGDTQYF.

The V gene is TRBV5-5, the J gene TRBJ1-5, with D perhaps TRBD1 (5 bases). Germline V gene data show CDR1 as SGHKS and CDR2 as YYEKEE (reference sequence). CDR3 length: 16 residues. Trimming left V 4 bases short and J 0 bases short, with 14 bases between. DNA for the CDR3: TGTGCCAGCAGCCTACGGGGGAGGGATAGCAATCAGCCCCAGCATTTT. This codes for CASSLRGRDSNQPQHF.

The CDR3 DNA is TGTGCCAGCAGTTTATCAGGGACCACCTACGAGCAGTACTTC. It encodes CASSLSGTTYEQYF. The rearrangement joins TRBV28 to TRBJ2-7; either TRBD1 or TRBD2 may fit D (5 bases each). V was clipped by 1 base and J by 2 bases, with 9 bases between them. The germline V gene has CDR1 MDHEN and CDR2 SYDVKM. The CDR3 runs 14 residues.

Here the CDR3 DNA reads TGTGCCGGGACTAGCGGGTCCTACGAGCAGTACTTC. Translated: CAGTSGSYEQYF. V usage is TRBV2 and J usage is TRBJ2-7; 12 bases agree with TRBD2. This CDR3 spans 12 amino acids. Germline lookup yields CDR1 SNHLY and CDR2 FYNNEI. After removal of 11 bases from V and 1 base from J, the junction contained 0 bases not matched to a gene.

This clone was seen a few times. The chain uses TRBV7-2 and TRBJ1-2, with D possibly matching TRBD1 (6 bases). V shed 2 bases and J shed 8 bases, with 9 bases lying between them. The CDR3 sequence is 12 residues long. The germline CDR1 and CDR2 sequences are SGHTA and FQGNSA. The CDR3 loop is CASSLYREGYTF. CDR3 in DNA: TGTGCCAGCAGCTTATACAGGGAGGGCTACACCTTC.

The genes are TRBV15 and TRBJ2-1; 8 bases line up with TRBD2. The CDR3 runs to 15 residues. Trimming at V came to 4 bases and at J to 4 bases, leaving 6 bases not matched to a gene. Per germline, CDR1 LNHNV and CDR2 YYDKDF (reference sequence). The CDR3 loop reads CATSTGSGAYNEQFF. Written as DNA, the CDR3 is TGTGCCACCAGCACTGGTAGCGGGGCTTACAATGAGCAGTTCTTC.

V is TRBV28 and J is TRBJ2-1, with TRBD2 matching 9 bases. V was clipped by 11 bases and J by 9 bases; unmatched bases: 5. Germline CDR1 is MDHEN and CDR2 is SYDVKM. The CDR3 has 11 amino acids. The DNA of the CDR3 is TGTGCCTATGGGCGGGGGGGTGAGCAGTTCTTC. It encodes CAYGRGGEQFF.

The rearrangement links TRBV28 to TRBJ2-6; D uncertain. CDR3 length: 14 residues. Looked up from germline, CDR1 is MDHEN and CDR2 is SYDVKM. V was shortened by 6 bases and J by 1 base, with 7 bases between the two germline ends. Here the CDR3 DNA reads TGTGCCAGCAGAGAACGGTCTGGGGCCAACGTCCTGACTTTC. This translates into CASRERSGANVLTF.

The chain is built from TRBV5-1 and TRBJ2-5; TRBD2 aligns across 8 bases. Losses at the gene ends were 4 bases for V and 4 bases for J; bases not matched to a gene: 15. The CDR3 is 17 residues long. CDR1 and CDR2 (germline): SGHRS, YFSETQ. The chain's CDR3 is CASSLKGFGGARETQYF. CDR3 in DNA: TGCGCCAGCAGCCTAAAAGGGTTCGGGGGGGCCCGAGAGACCCAGTACTTC.

This sequence joins TRBV7-2 and TRBJ1-6; perhaps TRBD1 as D (5 bases). The germline CDR1 and CDR2 sequences are SGHTA and FQGNSA. V was pared by 8 bases and J by 8 bases, with 13 bases between. This CDR3 has 13 amino acids. The CDR3 loop is CASAGYTDSPLHF. The CDR3 DNA reads as TGTGCCAGCGCAGGGTATACGGATTCACCCCTCCACTTT.

V is TRBV30 and J is TRBJ1-1; the match to TRBD1 covers 9 bases. CDR3 length equals 14 residues. J was trimmed by 4 bases and V by 4 bases; bases with no gene match: 7. Per germline, CDR1 GTSNPN and CDR2 SVGIG (reference sequence). The CDR3 DNA reads as TGTGCCTGGAACAGGGGGCTCCGGGGCACTGAAGCTTTCTTT. Encoded protein: CAWNRGLRGTEAFF.

The genes are TRBV10-3 and TRBJ1-5; D remains unclear. CDR3 length: 15 residues. V lost 2 bases, J lost 2 bases, and 10 bases lay in between. Germline CDR1 and CDR2: ENHRY and SYGVKD. The CDR3 loop reads CAISELTGGNQPQHF. Written as DNA, the CDR3 is TGTGCCATCAGTGAGCTAACCGGGGGCAATCAGCCCCAGCATTTT.

This sequence joins TRBV5-4 and TRBJ1-1, with D tentatively TRBD1 (6 bases). This CDR3 is 16 amino acids long. Trimming shortened V by 0 bases and J by 3 bases, and 15 bases separated the two germline ends. The V gene's germline CDR1 is SGHNT and CDR2 YYREEE (reference sequence). The CDR3 protein is CASSLGPGVGDTEAFF. The CDR3 nucleotides read TGTGCCAGCAGCTTGGGCCCAGGGGTGGGGGACACTGAAGCTTTCTTT.

The chain carries TRBV19 and TRBJ2-2; D not resolved. V was trimmed by 1 base and J by 0 bases, leaving 6 bases between them. There are 15 residues in the CDR3. The V gene's germline CDR1 is LNHDA and CDR2 SQIVND (reference sequence). Here the CDR3 reads CASSIGQANTGELFF. CDR3 DNA sequence: TGTGCCAGTAGTATAGGGCAGGCGAACACCGGGGAGCTGTTTTTT.

The gene calls are TRBV30 and TRBJ1-2; D remains unclear. CDR3 length equals 14 residues. Trimming removed 3 bases from V and 2 bases from J, with 13 bases in between. The germline V gene has CDR1 GTSNPN and CDR2 SVGIG (reference sequence). This CDR3 reads CAWSRNSGNYGYTF. The DNA for the CDR3 is TGTGCCTGGAGCCGTAATTCGGGGAACTATGGCTACACCTTC.

The rearrangement links TRBV2 to TRBJ2-7; D gene unclear. The CDR3 covers 14 residues. V lost 7 bases to trimming and J lost 0 bases, with 13 bases between them. The germline V gene has CDR1 SNHLY and CDR2 FYNNEI. The CDR3 DNA is TGTGCCAGCACCATCGAAGAGAGCTCCTACGAGCAGTACTTC. This sequence encodes CASTIEESSYEQYF.

J is TRBJ2-3 and V is TRBV4-3, with 14 bases lining up with TRBD2. CDR3 size: 16 residues. J was trimmed by 5 bases and V by 4 bases; bases with no gene match: 5. Germline lookup yields CDR1 LGHNA and CDR2 YSLEER. CDR3 sequence reads: CASSPRLAGGQDTQYF. In DNA form, the CDR3 reads TGCGCCAGCAGCCCCCGACTAGCGGGGGGGCAAGATACGCAGTATTTT.

The chain combines TRBV10-3 with TRBJ2-1; D might be TRBD1 (5 bases). Germline V CDR1 and CDR2: ENHRY, SYGVKD. The CDR3 consists of 12 residues. Between the trimmed V and J ends, which lost 4 bases and 6 bases, there was a span of 7 bases. CDR3 protein: CAISVQGNEQFF. CDR3 nucleotides: TGTGCCATCAGTGTCCAGGGCAATGAGCAGTTCTTC.

This chain uses TRBV25-1 with TRBJ1-6; TRBD1 aligns across 9 bases. This CDR3 contains 15 residues. The V segment lost 5 bases and the J segment 7 bases; nucleotides outside the gene matches: 6. The V gene's germline CDR1 is MGHDK and CDR2 SYGVNS. The CDR3 loop reads CASSQLGQGNSPLHF. CDR3 bases: TGTGCCAGCAGTCAACTGGGACAGGGAAATTCACCCCTCCACTTT.

The chain combines TRBV5-4 with TRBJ2-5; TRBD2 might be the D (5 bases). CDR1 SGHNT and CDR2 YYREEE come from the germline V gene (reference sequence). The CDR3 is made up of 13 amino acids. Deletions cut 3 bases from V and 2 bases from J, with 8 bases between. The CDR3 is CASSSGLQETQYF. As DNA, the CDR3 is TGTGCCAGCAGCTCCGGACTTCAAGAGACCCAGTACTTC.

A word on this clone: No conserved phenylalanine or tryptophan ends this CDR3, so it is likely a read error. It is unclear where the CDR3 begins or ends on the DNA, so no DNA is shown, and the CDR3 is as TCRdb lists it. The chain carries TRBV27 and TRBJ2-7. Germline V gene data show CDR1 as MNHEY and CDR2 as SMNVEV (reference sequence). The CDR3 region is 8 residues in length, termini included. The CDR3 protein is CASSFGAP.

V and J are TRBV5-1 and TRBJ1-1; D gene ambiguous. The CDR3 sequence is 14 residues long. V was pared by 6 bases and J by 1 base, with 13 bases between. CDR1 and CDR2 from the germline V gene are SGHRS and YFSETQ. The CDR3 here is CASTTRMGNTEAFF. Written as DNA, the CDR3 is TGCGCCAGCACGACTAGGATGGGGAACACTGAAGCTTTCTTT. The entire variable domain, with the rest obtained from reference TRBV5-1 and TRBJ1-1, is as follows: KAGVTQTPRYLIKTRGQQVTLSCSPISGHRSVSWYQQTPGQGLQFLFEYFSETQRNKGNFPGRFSGRQFSNSRSEMNVSTLELGDSALYLCASTTRMGNTEAFFGQGTRLTVV.

In DNA form, the CDR3 reads TGCGCCAGCAGCTCGGAGTCTGGAAACACCATATATTTT. The encoded protein is CASSSESGNTIYF. The chain links TRBV5-1 to TRBJ1-3; the D is unclear. This CDR3 spans 13 amino acids. Germline CDR1 SGHRS, CDR2 YFSETQ. V lost 3 bases and J 1 base, leaving 5 bases between the germline ends. Variable domain in full (rest from reference TRBV5-1 and TRBJ1-3): KAGVTQTPRYLIKTRGQQVTLSCSPISGHRSVSWYQQTPGQGLQFLFEYFSETQRNKGNFPGRFSGRQFSNSRSEMNVSTLELGDSALYLCASSSESGNTIYFGEGSWLTVV.

J is TRBJ1-2 and V is TRBV7-9; D remains ambiguous. The CDR3 is 15 amino acids. V gave up 1 base and J gave up 3 bases, with 12 bases separating them. Germline CDR1 and CDR2: SEHNR and FQNEAQ (reference sequence). The CDR3 spells CASSLGFRGDYGYTF. CDR3 nucleotides: TGTGCCAGCAGCTTAGGGTTCCGGGGTGACTATGGCTACACCTTC.